The entry below gives a single T cell receptor beta chain sequence along with its context. Its antigen remains unidentified. A much larger clone differs from this one at a single base, so this may be a read error. The missing conserved phenylalanine or tryptophan at the end of this CDR3 makes a read error likely. The data derive from a study of CD8 T cells in ankylosing spondylitis. Study conclusions and caveats: What appeared characteristic of ankylosing spondylitis blood was a TCR beta motif of eight highly homologous variants.

TCRdb passed the 5' RACE reads through MiXCR, listing each CDR3 protein once. The sample shows approximately 340,000 distinct CDR3 sequences, 14% to 15% of them seen only once. Material: blood, either unsorted or a sorted T cell fraction (not recorded which). This clonotype originated in a male donor with ankylosing spondylitis or in good health (not recorded which).

Here the CDR3 reads CASSPRDNSPLHI. CDR3 sequence (DNA): TGTGCCAGCAGTCCCAGGGATAATTCACCCCTCCACATT. This chain links TRBV12-3 or TRBV12-4 with TRBJ1-6; D may be TRBD1 (5 bases). Trimming left V 5 bases short and J 5 bases short, with 7 bases between. The CDR3 is made up of 13 amino acids.